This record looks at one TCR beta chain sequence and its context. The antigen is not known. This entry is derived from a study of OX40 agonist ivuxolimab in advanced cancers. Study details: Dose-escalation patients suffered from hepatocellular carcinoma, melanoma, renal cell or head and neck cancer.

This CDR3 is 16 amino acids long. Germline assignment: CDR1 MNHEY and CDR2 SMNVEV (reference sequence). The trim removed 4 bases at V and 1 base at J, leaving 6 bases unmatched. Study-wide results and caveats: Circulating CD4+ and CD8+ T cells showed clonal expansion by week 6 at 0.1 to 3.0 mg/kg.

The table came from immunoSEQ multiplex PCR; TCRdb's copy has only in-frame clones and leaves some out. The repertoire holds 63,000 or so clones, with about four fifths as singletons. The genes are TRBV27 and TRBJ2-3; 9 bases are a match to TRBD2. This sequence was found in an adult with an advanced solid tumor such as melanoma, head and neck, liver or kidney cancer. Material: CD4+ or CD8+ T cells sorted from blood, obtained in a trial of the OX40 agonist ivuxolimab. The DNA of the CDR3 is TGTGCCAGCAGTTCCTATAGCGGGGGAGGCACAGATACGCAGTATTTT. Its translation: CASSSYSGGGTDTQYF.